This TCR beta chain was retrieved from a study of shared clonotypes between healthy human individuals. The protocol was immunoSEQ multiplex PCR, while the TCRdb copy is restricted to in-frame clones and leaves out a portion. The top ten hold 1.7% of the sample, which has 2 million to 2.5 million clones, about 92% seen once. Naive CD8 isolation took CD45RO-negative cells positively selected for CCR7 and excluded terminally differentiated effector memory CD45RA+ cells. The CDR3 totals 16 residues. J lost 9 bases, V lost 5 bases, and 15 bases had no gene match. Germline CDR1 and CDR2: MNHEY and SMNVEV (reference sequence). In its sample, this clone was seen once.

The sample was naive CD8+ T cells from PBMCs. The TCR originated in a man younger than 30 in good health. Some clones in this sample may be carry-over from other donors' samples. The rearrangement links TRBV27 to TRBJ2-1, with 8 bases matching TRBD1. CDR3 residues: CASSPPPGQEMGEQFF. CDR3 bases: TGTGCCAGCAGTCCGCCCCCGGGACAGGAAATGGGTGAGCAGTTCTTC.